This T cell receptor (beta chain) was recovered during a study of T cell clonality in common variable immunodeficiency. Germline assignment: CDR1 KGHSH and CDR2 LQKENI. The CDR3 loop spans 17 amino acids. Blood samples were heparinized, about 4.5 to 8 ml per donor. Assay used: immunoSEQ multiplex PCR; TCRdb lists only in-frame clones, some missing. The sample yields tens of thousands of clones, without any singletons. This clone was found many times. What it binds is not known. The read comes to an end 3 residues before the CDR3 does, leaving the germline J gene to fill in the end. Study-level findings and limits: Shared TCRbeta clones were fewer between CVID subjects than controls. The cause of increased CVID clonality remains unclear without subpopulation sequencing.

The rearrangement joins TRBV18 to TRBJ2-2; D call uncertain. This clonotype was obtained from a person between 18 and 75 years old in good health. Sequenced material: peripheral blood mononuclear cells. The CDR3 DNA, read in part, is TGTGCCAGCTCACCACGGTCGCCTTCGCTAACTAATGAAAAG. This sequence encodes CASSPRSPSLTNEK. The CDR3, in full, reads CASSPRSPSLTNEKLFF.